Shown below are 11 T cell receptor beta chains from a single sample sequenced in a study of cytotoxic CD8 clonotypes in ibrutinib-treated CLL. The protocol was immunoSEQ multiplex PCR, while the TCRdb copy is restricted to in-frame clones and leaves out a portion. In the table there are 150,000 or so clones, about three quarters of which are singletons. The sequences come from PBMCs, collected after 24 months of ibrutinib treatment. These receptors were taken from a human donor with chronic lymphocytic leukemia.

The chain combines TRBV19 with TRBJ2-5, with D possibly matching TRBD2 (7 bases). Germline V gene lookup returns CDR1 LNHDA and CDR2 SQIVND (reference sequence). There are 16 residues in the CDR3. The V end was cut by 7 bases, the J end by 7 bases, with 25 bases between. The CDR3 protein is CASTPRGEGPIGTQYF. The DNA for the CDR3 is TGTGCCAGTACCCCGAGGGGGGAGGGGCCCATAGGGACCCAGTACTTC.

This rearrangement joins TRBV18 to TRBJ2-7; D might be TRBD2 (6 bases). CDR3 size: 13 residues. CDR1 is KGHSH, CDR2 LQKENI, per germline. Trimming took 3 bases from V and 7 from J, leaving 13 bases between them. In DNA, the CDR3 is TGTGCCAGCTCACCCTCGCGGGGCCGGGAGCAGTACTTC. Translated, it gives CASSPSRGREQYF.

The chain employs TRBV30 and TRBJ1-2; D possibly corresponds to TRBD1 (6 bases). The ends were cut back, 8 bases at V and 8 bases at J, with 21 bases in the middle. This CDR3 comprises 13 residues. CDR1 is GTSNPN, CDR2 SVGIG, per germline (reference sequence). The CDR3 DNA is TGTGCCGCCCCGATTCAGGGGTTTCGGGGCTACACCTTC. Its protein product is CAAPIQGFRGYTF.

The J gene is TRBJ1-2, the V gene TRBV9; tentatively, D is TRBD1 (6 bases). The germline V and J ends were trimmed by 4 bases and 4 bases, with 14 bases remaining between them. The germline gives CDR1 SGDLS, CDR2 YYNGEE. The CDR3 has 14 amino acids. The CDR3 DNA is TGTGCCAGCAGCCCGCGGGACAACGGCTATGGCTACACCTTC. Its translation is CASSPRDNGYGYTF.

The chain has TRBV20-1 and TRBJ2-3, with TRBD2 as a possible D gene (5 bases). The CDR3 totals 11 residues. Germline CDR1 reads DFQATT; CDR2 reads SNEGSKA (reference sequence). With 6 bases removed from V and 7 bases from J, the gap between germline ends came to 11 bases. This CDR3 is CSAALAHTQYF. CDR3 sequence (DNA): TGCAGTGCGGCCCTAGCCCATACGCAGTATTTT.

The chain employs TRBV2 and TRBJ2-5, with D perhaps being TRBD1 or TRBD2 (5 bases each). V was clipped by 6 bases and J by 4 bases, with 15 bases between them. This CDR3 is built from 14 residues. CDR1 is SNHLY, CDR2 FYNNEI, per germline. Written as DNA, the CDR3 is TGTGCCAGCAGCCCCGGGACCCAAGGAGAGACCCAGTACTTC. It specifies CASSPGTQGETQYF.

This chain connects TRBV7-3 to TRBJ1-2; D remains ambiguous. Trimming took 0 bases from V and 7 from J, leaving 9 bases between them. CDR1 is SGHTA, CDR2 FQGTGA, per germline. The CDR3 totals 13 residues. The DNA for the CDR3 is TGTGCCAGCAGCTTAACGAAGGAGGGTGGCTACACCTTC. As protein: CASSLTKEGGYTF.

This chain uses TRBV27 with TRBJ1-5; D is unclear. Germline lookup yields CDR1 MNHEY and CDR2 SMNVEV (reference sequence). The CDR3 has 18 residues. Deletions cut 2 bases from V and 0 bases from J, with 17 bases between. CDR3 in amino acids: CASSLGGPVPYSNQPQHF. The CDR3 bases are TGTGCCAGCAGTTTAGGCGGGCCGGTCCCCTATAGCAATCAGCCCCAGCATTTT.

V usage is TRBV5-4 and J usage is TRBJ2-3, with TRBD2 matching 12 bases. Germline CDR1 and CDR2: SGHNT and YYREEE (reference sequence). This CDR3 is built from 17 residues. V dropped 4 bases and J dropped 1; count of bases not matched to a gene: 7. CDR3 nucleotide sequence: TGTGCCAGCAGCCCTAGACTAGCGGGAGTGGGCACAGATACGCAGTATTTT. Protein sequence: CASSPRLAGVGTDTQYF.

The CDR3 DNA reads as TGTGCCAGCTCACCGGCAGGGTTGGGATCTGGAAACACCATATATTTT. Translating gives CASSPAGLGSGNTIYF. This sequence joins TRBV18 and TRBJ1-3; D possibly corresponds to TRBD1 (5 bases). The CDR3 has 16 residues. Trimming shortened V by 3 bases and J by 1 base, and 13 bases separated the two germline ends. CDR1 is KGHSH, CDR2 LQKENI, per germline. The variable domain in full, completed from reference TRBV18 and TRBJ1-3, reads NAGVMQNPRHLVRRRGQEARLRCSPMKGHSHVYWYRQLPEEGLKFMVYLQKENIIDESGMPKERFSAEFPKEGPSILRIQQVVRGDSAAYFCASSPAGLGSGNTIYFGEGSWLTVV.

This chain links TRBV6-6 with TRBJ2-7; D unresolved. Germline CDR1 and CDR2: MNHNY and SVGAGI (reference sequence). The CDR3 length is 12 residues. V lost 2 bases and J 7 bases, leaving 9 bases between the germline ends. The DNA for the CDR3 is TGTGCCAGCAGTTACCCCTCCGGGGAGCAGTACTTC. Protein sequence: CASSYPSGEQYF.